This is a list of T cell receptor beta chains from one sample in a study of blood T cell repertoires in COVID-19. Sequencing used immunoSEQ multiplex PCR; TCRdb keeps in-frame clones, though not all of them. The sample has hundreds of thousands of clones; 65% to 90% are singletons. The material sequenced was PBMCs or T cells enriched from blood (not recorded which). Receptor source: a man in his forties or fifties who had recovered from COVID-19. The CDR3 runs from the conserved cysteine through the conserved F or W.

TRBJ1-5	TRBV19	CASSFTNRGLYSNQPQHF
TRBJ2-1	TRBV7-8	CASSLREGQGTYNEQFF
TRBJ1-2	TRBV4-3	CASSQDRLGRGQGYGYTF
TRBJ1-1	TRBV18	CASSPRTGEVNTEAFF
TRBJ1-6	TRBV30	CAWSVRGFRYRPLHF
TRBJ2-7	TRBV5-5	CASSWEGEGYEQYF
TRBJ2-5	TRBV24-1	CATSFPGQGSETQYF
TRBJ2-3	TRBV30	CAWTPTSGMRGDTQYF
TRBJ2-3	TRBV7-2	CASSLWTSGRTDTQYF
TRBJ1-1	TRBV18	CASSQGDTEAFF
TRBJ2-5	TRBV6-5	CASSDSGEETQYF
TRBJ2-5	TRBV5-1	CASSLEGDYGVAGGLETQYF
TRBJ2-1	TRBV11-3	CASSLRAGVYNEQFF
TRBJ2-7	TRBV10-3	CAISLAGGLGEQYF
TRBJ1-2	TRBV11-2	CASSLRTGGTRGYTF
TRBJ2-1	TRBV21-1	CASSSWTSGGASYNEQFF
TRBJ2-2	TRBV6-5	CASSYSGRGDTGELFF
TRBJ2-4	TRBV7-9	CASSYKAGAENIQYF
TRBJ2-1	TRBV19	CASSTQGGNEQFF
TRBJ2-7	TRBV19	CASSLRGGYEQYF
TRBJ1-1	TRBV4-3	CASSPLGGGTEAFF
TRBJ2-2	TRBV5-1	CASSLVAGGTGELFF
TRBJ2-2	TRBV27	CASSYNRGAGELFF
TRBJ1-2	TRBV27	CASSRQGIGGYTF
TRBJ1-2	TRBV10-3	CAISDYNYGYTF
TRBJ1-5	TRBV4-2	CASSQVGQGQPQHF
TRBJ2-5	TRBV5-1	CASSYGQGQETQYF
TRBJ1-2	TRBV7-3	CASSPAGRSYTF
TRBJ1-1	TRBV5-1	CASSLTGNAEAFF
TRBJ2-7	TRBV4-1	CASSQDRAGVTSYEQYF
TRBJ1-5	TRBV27	CASSYWGGNQPQHF
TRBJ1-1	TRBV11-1	CASTPLSDTEAFF
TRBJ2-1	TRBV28	CASSKEGAGNEQFF
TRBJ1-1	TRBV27	CASSLPGGNTEAFF
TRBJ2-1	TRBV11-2	CASSLEPRTGFLWQFF
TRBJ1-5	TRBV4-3	CASSQRTGDQPQHF
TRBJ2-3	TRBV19	CASSDRENTDTQYF
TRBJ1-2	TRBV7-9	CASLPTGLDGYTF
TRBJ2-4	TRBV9	CASSEGSRGVGNIQYF
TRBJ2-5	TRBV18	CASSTYQETQYF
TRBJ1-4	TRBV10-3	CAIRQGAANEKLFF
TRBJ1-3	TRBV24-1	CATSDFDICGNTIYF
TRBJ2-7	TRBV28	CASSWQGAGEQYF
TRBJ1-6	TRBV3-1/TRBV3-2	CASSLEQGNNSPLHF
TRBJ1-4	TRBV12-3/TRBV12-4	CASSSFNEKLFF
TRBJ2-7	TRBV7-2	CASSYGQTSGNGEQYF
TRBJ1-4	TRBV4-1	CASSQVSGMGEKLFF
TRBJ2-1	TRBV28	CASSLGLASYNEQFF
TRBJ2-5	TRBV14	CASSEDSLETQYF
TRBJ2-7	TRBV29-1	CSVEEANDGEQYF